What follows describes a single T cell receptor (beta chain). V lost 4 bases to trimming and J lost 6 bases, with 15 bases between them. CDR1 is SGHDN and CDR2 is FVKESK in the germline V gene. This CDR3 is built from 14 residues. Only in-frame clones appear in the TCRdb table, and some are missing; sequencing was by immunoSEQ multiplex PCR. The sample consists of 53,000 or so clones, about nine tenths of them appearing once. These data belong to a study of control samples from healthy donors and cancer patients. The source is a man aged 60-69 years with head and neck cancer. Sequenced material: PBMCs. This rearrangement joins TRBV14 to TRBJ1-1; D not resolved. The chain's CDR3 is CASSLRAGLAEAFF. The CDR3 DNA reads TGTGCCAGCAGCCTTAGGGCAGGTCTGGCTGAAGCTTTCTTT.